This passage covers 15 T cell receptor beta chains from one sample sequenced in a study of preoperative IRX-2 immunotherapy in early breast cancer (dated by TCRdb to the late 2010s). Library creation used the immunoSEQ multiplex PCR assay. Sourced from immuneACCESS, this table was stored by TCRdb with only in-frame sequences that have V and J called. A share of the clones is absent; for the studies checked, an unresolved V gene accounts for under half, and the remainder has no known explanation. Counted in this sample were fewer than 35,000 clones; about nine tenths of them appeared once. Approximately 1.5% of the sample rests with the top ten. The sample's treatment or condition label is to be understood as: preoperative locoregional IRX-2 cytokine immunotherapy. Here the sequenced sample was tumor tissue, taken after IRX-2 immunotherapy. These receptors all stem from a human donor with breast cancer.

The chain joins TRBV29-1 to TRBJ1-2, with no clear D. In germline, CDR1 is SQVTM, CDR2 ANQGSEA. The CDR3 has 12 amino acids. Trimming left V 0 bases short and J 8 bases short, with 10 bases between. In nucleotides, the CDR3 is TGCAGCGTTGAAGAAACAGTCCGCGGCTACACCTTC. It codes for CSVEETVRGYTF. The variable domain in full, with the rest retrieved from reference TRBV29-1 and TRBJ1-2, is SAVISQKPSRDICQRGTSLTIQCQVDSQVTMMFWYRQQPGQSLTLIATANQGSEATYESGFVIDKFPISRPNLTFSTLTVSNMSPEDSSIYLCSVEETVRGYTFGSGTRLTVV.

This chain joins TRBV11-3 and TRBJ2-2, with TRBD1 identical over 7 bases. CDR1 and CDR2 from the germline V gene are SGHNT and YENEEA. J gave up 2 bases and V 5 bases, and 8 bases lay outside the gene matches. The CDR3 extends over 16 amino acids. The CDR3 DNA sequence: TGTGCCAGCAGCCTCAGGGCAGGGGGTAACACCGGGGAGCTGTTTTTT. Its translation is CASSLRAGGNTGELFF.

The chain combines TRBV18 with TRBJ1-1; TRBD1 might be the D (5 bases). The length of the CDR3 is 13 residues. CDR1 is KGHSH, CDR2 LQKENI, per germline. V was cut by 3 bases and J by 4 bases, with 9 bases left in between. The CDR3 sequence is CASSPTQATEAFF. Written as DNA, the CDR3 is TGTGCCAGCTCACCTACACAGGCCACTGAAGCTTTCTTT. Combining the CDR3 with reference TRBV18 and TRBJ1-1 gives the whole variable domain NAGVMQNPRHLVRRRGQEARLRCSPMKGHSHVYWYRQLPEEGLKFMVYLQKENIIDESGMPKERFSAEFPKEGPSILRIQQVVRGDSAAYFCASSPTQATEAFFGQGTRLTVV.

The rearrangement links TRBV7-7 to TRBJ1-2, with a tentative D call TRBD1 (5 bases). V shed 1 base and J shed 2 bases, with 11 bases lying between them. The germline gives CDR1 SSHAT, CDR2 FNYEAQ (reference sequence). This CDR3 has 15 amino acids. CDR3 DNA: TGTGCCAGCAGCTTAGTCGTTACAGGCAACTATGGCTACACCTTC. Translating gives CASSLVVTGNYGYTF.

V and J are TRBV18 and TRBJ2-3; 11 nucleotides align to TRBD1. CDR3 length: 15 amino acids. In germline, CDR1 is KGHSH, CDR2 LQKENI. V trimming: 4 bases; J trimming: 3 bases; junction bases outside the gene matches: 3. Here the CDR3 reads CASSRDRGRTDTQYF. DNA of the CDR3: TGTGCCAGCTCACGGGACAGGGGGAGAACAGATACGCAGTATTTT. Based on the CDR3 plus reference TRBV18 and TRBJ2-3, the full variable domain is NAGVMQNPRHLVRRRGQEARLRCSPMKGHSHVYWYRQLPEEGLKFMVYLQKENIIDESGMPKERFSAEFPKEGPSILRIQQVVRGDSAAYFCASSRDRGRTDTQYFGPGTRLTVL.

V and J are TRBV18 and TRBJ1-6; D not certain. The V gene's germline CDR1 is KGHSH and CDR2 LQKENI. The CDR3 is 13 amino acids. The V end lost 3 bases, the J end lost 7 bases, and 7 bases lay between the germline ends. This CDR3 is CASSPQANSPLHF. The CDR3 bases are TGTGCCAGCTCACCGCAAGCCAATTCACCCCTCCACTTT.

The table lists this clone with a count of one. The rearrangement uses TRBV11-3 and TRBJ1-6, with TRBD1 identical over 7 bases. From germline, CDR1 is SGHNT and CDR2 YENEEA. Unmatched junction bases numbered 5, after V lost 5 bases and J lost 1 base. This CDR3 has 16 amino acids. The CDR3 sequence is CASSPQGGSYNSPLHF. The CDR3 DNA sequence: TGTGCCAGCAGCCCCCAGGGGGGGTCCTATAATTCACCCCTCCACTTT.

The chain uses TRBV6-8 and TRBJ2-2; D unclear. This CDR3 contains 13 residues. Between the trimmed V and J ends, which lost 6 bases and 4 bases, there was a span of 9 bases. Germline loops: CDR1 MNHGY, CDR2 SAAAGT. As DNA, the CDR3 is TGTGCCAGCAGCGACCGCGGCACCGGGGAGCTGTTTTTT. It specifies CASSDRGTGELFF.

The rearrangement links TRBV19 to TRBJ1-2; D perhaps matches TRBD1 (6 bases). The CDR3 has 17 residues. Germline V gives CDR1 LNHDA, CDR2 SQIVND (reference sequence). With 5 bases removed from V and 2 bases from J, the gap between germline ends came to 21 bases. The DNA of the CDR3 is TGTGCCAGTAGTCAGAGGGGGGCAGGAGGCAGGAACTATGGCTACACCTTC. Translating gives CASSQRGAGGRNYGYTF.

V usage is TRBV19 and J usage is TRBJ1-3; maybe TRBD1 (5 bases). CDR3 size: 16 residues. Trimming left V 4 bases short and J 0 bases short, with 13 bases between. Per germline, CDR1 LNHDA and CDR2 SQIVND (reference sequence). CDR3 residues: CASSRPGRSSGNTIYF. The DNA of the CDR3 is TGTGCCAGTAGTAGACCAGGGAGAAGCTCTGGAAACACCATATATTTT.

The chain has TRBV9 and TRBJ1-3; D is possibly TRBD1 (5 bases). CDR3 size: 13 residues. V lost 5 bases to trimming and J lost 6 bases, with 12 bases between them. The V gene's germline CDR1 is SGDLS and CDR2 YYNGEE. The CDR3 region has the DNA TGTGCCAGCAGTGAATCCAGGGTAAACACCATATATTTT. The encoded protein is CASSESRVNTIYF.

This chain joins TRBV12-5 and TRBJ1-6; maybe TRBD1 (6 bases). Germline V gene sequence: CDR1 LGHNT, CDR2 FRNRAP. This CDR3 has 13 residues. CDR3 nucleotides: TGTGCCAGTTCCCCGGGGGGCAACTCACCCCTCCACTTT. Its translation is CASSPGGNSPLHF.

This chain uses TRBV9 with TRBJ1-2; D remains unclear. The V gene's germline CDR1 is SGDLS and CDR2 YYNGEE. Trimming pared 0 bases from V and 3 bases from J, leaving 9 bases between. This CDR3 has 14 amino acids. CDR3 in DNA: TGTGCCAGCAGCGTAGTCGGGTGGGACTATGGCTACACCTTC. Translating gives CASSVVGWDYGYTF. Based on the CDR3 plus reference TRBV9 and TRBJ1-2, the full variable domain is DSGVTQTPKHLITATGQRVTLRCSPRSGDLSVYWYQQSLDQGLQFLIQYYNGEERAKGNILERFSAQQFPDLHSELNLSSLELGDSALYFCASSVVGWDYGYTFGSGTRLTVV.

The V call is TRBV22-1, the J call TRBJ2-5; the table's TRBD1 call for D was not verified on the DNA. TRBV22-1 is given as a pseudogene. This CDR3 comprises 13 residues. CDR3 sequence reads: CASSPGQGETQYF. CDR3 nucleotides: TGTGCCAGCAGTCCAGGGCAGGGAGAGACCCAGTACTTC.

The gene calls are TRBV5-1 and TRBJ2-1; D is uncertain. This CDR3 has 14 residues. Germline V gives CDR1 SGHRS, CDR2 YFSETQ. V lost 0 bases to trimming and J lost 7 bases, with 11 bases between them. The DNA of the CDR3 is TGCGCCAGCAGCTTGGCGGGCGCTCTTAATGAGCAGTTCTTC. As protein: CASSLAGALNEQFF.